Presented here are 22 T cell receptor beta chains from one specimen sequenced in a study of T-cell reconstitution after alpha-beta-depleted transplantation in children (dated by TCRdb to between 2015 and 2016). In light of the paper, this sample's treatment or condition label describes: allogeneic hematopoietic cell transplantation with graft depleted of TCRalphabeta T cells and CD19 B cells. The library came from PCR. These reads were obtained on an Illumina HiSeq 2500. TCR library preparation used molecular barcoding, with unique molecular identifiers applied to normalize quantification of the TCRbeta repertoire. In TCRdb, the public reads were trimmed at Q25 with fastp and aligned with MiXCR, with productive beta chains retained. Rows with a matching CDR3 protein are joined into one entry that keeps the most common DNA and genes. A total of 550,000 to 600,000 distinct CDR3 sequences appear in this sample, 23% of them only once. Around an eighth of the sample belongs to the ten largest clones.

The starting material was PBMCs, mostly from graft donor cells, obtained 360 days after TCRalphabeta/CD19-depleted stem cell transplant. Receptors were obtained from a boy under three years old who had a stem cell transplant for acute myeloid leukemia, so the T cells may come from the graft donor.

This clonotype was detected many times. The rearrangement links TRBV5-1 to TRBJ1-1; D possibly corresponds to TRBD1 (6 bases). Germline assignment: CDR1 SGHRS and CDR2 YFSETQ. The length of the CDR3 is 13 residues. V was trimmed by 5 bases and J by 11 bases, leaving 19 bases between them. The CDR3 DNA follows: TGCGCCAGCAGGTTCTTGGACAGAGATACGGCTTTCTTT. Amino acids: CASRFLDRDTAFF.

The sample holds many counts of this clonotype. The chain recombines TRBV20-1 with TRBJ2-7, with 11 bases matching TRBD1. This CDR3 region has 13 residues. V trimming: 4 bases; J trimming: 4 bases; junction bases outside the gene matches: 3. CDR1 and CDR2 (germline): DFQATT, SNEGSKA (reference sequence). This CDR3 is CSATGQGAYEQYF. CDR3 sequence (DNA): TGCAGTGCTACTGGACAGGGGGCTTACGAGCAGTACTTC.

This clonotype was detected only a few times. The chain has TRBV4-1 and TRBJ1-2; D perhaps matches TRBD1 (6 bases). Germline CDR1 is MGHRA and CDR2 is YSYEKL. CDR3 length: 15 amino acids. The ends were cut back, 0 bases at V and 4 bases at J, with 12 bases in the middle. CDR3 coding DNA: TGCGCCAGCAGCCAAGATGGGGGGGGCACCTATGGCTACACCTTC. This gives the protein CASSQDGGGTYGYTF.

The chain recombines TRBV20-1 with TRBJ2-1; 15 nucleotides line up with TRBD2. The ends lost 5 bases at V and 4 bases at J; junction bases unmatched: 3. CDR1 DFQATT and CDR2 SNEGSKA come from the germline V gene (reference sequence). The CDR3 totals 15 residues. The CDR3 region is CSAGLAGGSYNEQFF. In DNA form, the CDR3 reads TGCAGTGCTGGACTAGCGGGGGGGTCTTACAATGAGCAGTTCTTC.

This clonotype was recorded many times. J is TRBJ2-5 and V is TRBV20-1; 10 bases map to TRBD2. The ends lost 7 bases at V and 1 base at J; junction bases unmatched: 6. CDR1 is DFQATT, CDR2 SNEGSKA, per germline (reference sequence). The CDR3 is made up of 14 amino acids. In DNA, the CDR3 is TGCAGTGTCAGGACTAGCGGCCTCCAAGAGACCCAGTACTTC. Residues: CSVRTSGLQETQYF.

This clonotype was counted many times. This chain connects TRBV12-3 or TRBV12-4 to TRBJ1-3, with D perhaps TRBD1 (5 bases). V lost 7 bases and J 4 bases, leaving 17 bases between the germline ends. The CDR3 sequence is 15 residues long. CDR3 nucleotide sequence: TGTGCCAGCACCTTCGAAGGGGCAGGGGGAAACACCATATATTTT. This translates into CASTFEGAGGNTIYF.

This clonotype occurred many times. This sequence joins TRBV6-5 and TRBJ2-5, with D tentatively TRBD1 or TRBD2 (5 bases each). This CDR3 spans 14 amino acids. Germline CDR1 and CDR2: MNHEY and SVGAGI. Trimming shortened V by 2 bases and J by 5 bases, and 12 bases separated the two germline ends. CDR3 sequence (DNA): TGTGCCAGCAGTTACGGTCCGTGGGGGGAGACCCAGTACTTC. Translation: CASSYGPWGETQYF.

This clonotype showed up just a few times. The rearrangement uses TRBV7-2 and TRBJ2-7; maybe TRBD2 (6 bases). Germline-derived CDR1 and CDR2 are SGHTA and FQGNSA. This CDR3 spans 14 amino acids. The V gene lost 3 bases and the J gene lost 7 bases, with 16 bases spanning the gap. The CDR3 DNA sequence: TGTGCCAGCAGCTTTGAGGCAGGGACTCAAGAGCAGTACTTC. Protein: CASSFEAGTQEQYF.

This clonotype was observed at least ten times. The gene calls are TRBV29-1 and TRBJ1-2; D unclear. Trimming cost V 2 bases and J 0 bases, with 10 bases left between them. The CDR3 sequence is 14 residues long. CDR1 SQVTM and CDR2 ANQGSEA come from the germline V gene. The CDR3 is CSVESRRANYGYTF. The DNA of the CDR3 is TGCAGCGTTGAATCGCGACGAGCTAACTATGGCTACACCTTC.

This clonotype was recorded only once. The J gene is TRBJ2-5, the V gene TRBV3-1; D is unresolved. This CDR3 contains 13 residues. Between the trimmed V and J ends, which lost 7 bases and 1 base, there was a span of 10 bases. Germline V gives CDR1 LGHDT, CDR2 YNNKEL (reference sequence). CDR3 nucleotides: TGTGCCAGCACACTTACGGGCCAAGAGACCCAGTACTTC. Residues: CASTLTGQETQYF.

This clonotype occurred a few times. The chain couples TRBV20-1 to TRBJ2-7, with TRBD1 matching over 7 bases. CDR3 length: 14 amino acids. CDR1 is DFQATT and CDR2 is SNEGSKA in the germline V gene (reference sequence). After removal of 4 bases from V and 2 bases from J, the junction contained 8 bases not matched to a gene. CDR3 amino acids: CSATRDSLPYEQYF. The CDR3 nucleotides are TGCAGTGCTACCAGGGACAGCCTTCCCTACGAGCAGTACTTC.

Many counts were recorded for this clonotype. The V and J genes are TRBV20-1 and TRBJ1-5, with D perhaps TRBD1 (6 bases). The V and J ends lost 2 bases and 4 bases respectively, with 18 bases between them. Germline CDR1 is DFQATT and CDR2 is SNEGSKA (reference sequence). The CDR3 totals 16 residues. The CDR3 loop is CSARRGGVIRNQPQHF. The CDR3 DNA is TGCAGTGCTAGAAGGGGGGGAGTAATAAGAAATCAGCCCCAGCATTTT.

This clonotype came up many times. The chain has TRBV6-5 and TRBJ2-1; D ambiguous. Per germline, CDR1 MNHEY and CDR2 SVGAGI. The germline V and J ends were trimmed by 8 bases and 5 bases, with 10 bases remaining between them. The CDR3 covers 12 residues. The DNA of the CDR3 is TGTGCCAGCGGACGTACGAACAATGAGCAGTTCTTC. As protein: CASGRTNNEQFF.

The chain is built from TRBV20-1 and TRBJ2-7, with D uncertain. Looked up from germline, CDR1 is DFQATT and CDR2 is SNEGSKA (reference sequence). This CDR3 comprises 12 residues. The V and J ends lost 0 bases and 7 bases respectively, with 10 bases between them. In DNA form, the CDR3 reads TGCAGTGCTAGAGATAATGGCAGAGAGCAGTACTTC. Translating gives CSARDNGREQYF.

This clonotype showed up just a few times. This chain uses TRBV4-3 with TRBJ1-1; tentatively, D is TRBD1 (6 bases). Trimming removed 0 bases from V and 1 base from J, with 9 bases in between. This CDR3 contains 15 residues. Germline values: CDR1 LGHNA, CDR2 YSLEER. CDR3: CASSQEQGGNTEAFF. DNA for the CDR3: TGCGCCAGCAGCCAAGAACAGGGTGGGAACACTGAAGCTTTCTTT.

The chain has TRBV20-1 and TRBJ2-7, with 10 bases matching TRBD1. The CDR3 extends over 14 amino acids. CDR1 is DFQATT, CDR2 SNEGSKA, per germline (reference sequence). With 3 bases clipped from V and 5 bases from J, the junction kept 7 bases outside the gene matches. CDR3 sequence reads: CSASRQGANDEQYF. The CDR3 DNA reads as TGCAGTGCTAGCCGACAGGGGGCGAACGACGAGCAGTACTTC.

This clonotype appeared many times. The chain has TRBV28 and TRBJ1-5; D is unclear. V gave up 3 bases and J gave up 4 bases, with 7 bases separating them. This CDR3 contains 13 residues. The germline V gene has CDR1 MDHEN and CDR2 SYDVKM. The CDR3 loop reads CASSFLVNQPQHF. CDR3 coding DNA: TGTGCCAGCAGTTTTTTGGTTAATCAGCCCCAGCATTTT.

This clonotype was counted only a few times. This chain links TRBV4-3 with TRBJ2-5; D remains ambiguous. CDR3 size: 13 residues. Germline V lookup: CDR1 LGHNA, CDR2 YSLEER. V dropped 0 bases and J dropped 4 bases, with 6 bases sitting between them. CDR3 DNA: TGCGCCAGCAGCCAAGAGTTGCTAGAGACCCAGTACTTC. Translating gives CASSQELLETQYF.

The CDR3, as DNA: TGTGCCAGCAGTCAGCCGGGAGCCTACGAGCAGTACTTC. Protein: CASSQPGAYEQYF. The chain combines TRBV6-2 or TRBV6-3 with TRBJ2-7, with D possibly TRBD2 on 6 matching bases. Germline CDR1 reads MNHEY; CDR2 reads SVGEGT. The V end was cut by 5 bases, the J end by 2 bases, with 10 bases between. The CDR3 extends over 13 amino acids.

The V and J genes are TRBV4-2 and TRBJ2-2; D could derive from TRBD1 or TRBD2 (6 bases each). V lost 0 bases and J 7 bases, leaving 24 bases between the germline ends. CDR3 size: 19 residues. The germline gives CDR1 LGHNA, CDR2 YNFKEQ. CDR3 region: CASSQDELGGRGLVGELFF. The CDR3 DNA reads TGTGCCAGCAGCCAAGATGAATTGGGGGGCAGGGGCCTGGTCGGGGAGCTGTTTTTT.

This chain links TRBV6-1 with TRBJ2-2; D perhaps matches TRBD1 (6 bases). With 6 bases removed from V and 17 bases from J, the gap between germline ends came to 28 bases. Germline-derived CDR1 and CDR2 are MNHNS and SASEGT. This CDR3 contains 15 residues. The CDR3 protein is CASRGPGHTPGSCFF. The CDR3 DNA reads as TGTGCCAGCAGGGGCCCGGGACATACACCGGGGAGCTGCTTTTTT.

This clonotype was counted at least ten times. The CDR3 DNA follows: TGCAGTGTCTGGGAGACGGGGTCCTACGAGCAGTACGTC. This gives the protein CSVWETGSYEQYV. This chain joins TRBV20-1 and TRBJ2-7; a weak D match, TRBD2 (5 bases). Germline V gene sequence: CDR1 DFQATT, CDR2 SNEGSKA (reference sequence). The V and J ends lost 7 bases and 1 base respectively, with 14 bases between them. The CDR3 runs to 13 residues.